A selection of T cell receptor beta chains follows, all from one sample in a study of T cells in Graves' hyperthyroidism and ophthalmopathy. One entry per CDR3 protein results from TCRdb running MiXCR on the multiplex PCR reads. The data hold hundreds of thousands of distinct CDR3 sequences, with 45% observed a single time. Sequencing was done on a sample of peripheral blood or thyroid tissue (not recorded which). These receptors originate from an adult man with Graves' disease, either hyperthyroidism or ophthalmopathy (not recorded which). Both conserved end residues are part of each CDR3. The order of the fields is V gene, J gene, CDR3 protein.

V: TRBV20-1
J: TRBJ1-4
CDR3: CSARDPEGGKLFF

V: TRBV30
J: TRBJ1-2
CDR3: CAWRRLGYGYTF

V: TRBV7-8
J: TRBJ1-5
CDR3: CASSFGGANQPQHF

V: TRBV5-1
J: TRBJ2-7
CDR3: CASVAGQGSYEQYF

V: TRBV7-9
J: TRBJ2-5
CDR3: CASSLPQETQYF

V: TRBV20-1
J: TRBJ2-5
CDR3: CSASAGANQEAQYF

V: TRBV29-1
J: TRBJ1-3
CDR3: CRFSGTLNTIYF

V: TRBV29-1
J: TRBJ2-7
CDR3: CSTGDEQYF

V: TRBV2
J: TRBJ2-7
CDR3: CASSESRSYRGEKYF

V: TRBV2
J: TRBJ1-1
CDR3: CASSGVRGQTNTEAFF